Following are 14 T cell receptor beta chains from one sample sequenced in a study of blood T cell repertoires in COVID-19. TCRdb's table, derived via immunoSEQ multiplex PCR, lists solely in-frame clones and lacks some. The data show about 9,000 clones, around 86% seen once. The sequenced sample was peripheral blood. These receptors came from a human donor in a cohort sampled during active COVID-19.

This clone was observed a few times. The chain links TRBV5-1 to TRBJ2-3; 8 nucleotides agree with TRBD1. The CDR3 has 16 amino acids. The germline CDR1 and CDR2 sequences are SGHRS and YFSETQ. Trimming at V came to 4 bases and at J to 3 bases, leaving 10 bases not matched to a gene. CDR3 sequence reads: CASSQGQVPWTDTQYF. Written as DNA, the CDR3 is TGCGCCAGCAGCCAGGGACAGGTCCCTTGGACAGATACGCAGTATTTT.

This clone came up once. The chain combines TRBV19 with TRBJ1-3; TRBD1 matches 9 bases. Germline CDR1 reads LNHDA; CDR2 reads SQIVND (reference sequence). Germline trimming cut 3 bases from V and 8 bases from J; bases unmatched to any gene: 8. The CDR3 is made up of 15 amino acids. CDR3 sequence reads: CASSMGQGIFDTIYF. The CDR3 DNA is TGTGCCAGTAGTATGGGACAGGGAATCTTTGACACCATATATTTT.

The rearrangement uses TRBV6-5 and TRBJ2-2; tentative D call: TRBD2 (6 bases). The CDR3 loop spans 16 amino acids. Germline V gene data show CDR1 as MNHEY and CDR2 as SVGAGI. V gave up 2 bases and J gave up 5 bases, with 15 bases separating them. CDR3 region: CASSYGGARRTGELFF. CDR3 nucleotide sequence: TGTGCCAGCAGTTACGGCGGGGCCCGGAGGACCGGGGAGCTGTTTTTT.

This chain uses TRBV12-5 with TRBJ2-2; TRBD1 might be the D (7 bases). This CDR3 has 17 amino acids. CDR1 and CDR2 from the germline V gene are LGHNT and FRNRAP. V lost 3 bases and J 4 bases, leaving 18 bases between the germline ends. In nucleotides, the CDR3 is TGTGCTAGTGGTTTCTCAGGGGGGCTTTCGGGCACCGGGGAGCTGTTTTTT. As protein: CASGFSGGLSGTGELFF.

The chain couples TRBV2 to TRBJ1-3; 7 nucleotides match TRBD1. This CDR3 has 15 residues. J lost 4 bases, V lost 3 bases, and 6 bases had no gene match. Germline V gene lookup returns CDR1 SNHLY and CDR2 FYNNEI. The CDR3 DNA sequence: TGTGCCAGCAGTGATCGACAGGGTTCCGGAAACACCATATATTTT. Protein sequence: CASSDRQGSGNTIYF.

V is TRBV9 and J is TRBJ2-7, with 7 bases that match TRBD1. Germline CDR1 is SGDLS and CDR2 is YYNGEE. V lost 0 bases to trimming and J lost 4 bases; unmatched junction nucleotides: 1. CDR3 size: 13 residues. The CDR3 sequence is CASSVAGQYEQYF. CDR3 bases: TGTGCCAGCAGCGTAGCGGGACAGTACGAGCAGTACTTC.

This chain uses TRBV27 with TRBJ1-5; D is undetermined. CDR1 and CDR2 (germline): MNHEY, SMNVEV (reference sequence). The V end was cut by 2 bases, the J end by 0 bases, with 8 bases between. The CDR3 has 15 amino acids. The CDR3 spells CASSLRGYSNQPQHF. DNA for the CDR3: TGTGCCAGCAGTTTACGGGGTTATAGCAATCAGCCCCAGCATTTT.

The rearrangement uses TRBV11-1 and TRBJ2-6; 7 bases agree with TRBD1. The length of the CDR3 is 15 residues. The germline V gene encodes CDR1 SGHAT and CDR2 FQDESV (reference sequence). The junction had 4 bases not matched to a gene; V was cut back by 6 bases and J by 2 bases. CDR3 residues: CASRPDRPGANVLTF. For the CDR3, the DNA is TGTGCCAGCAGACCGGACAGGCCTGGGGCCAACGTCCTGACTTTC.

The chain employs TRBV27 and TRBJ2-7; tentatively, D is TRBD2 (5 bases). The ends were cut back, 0 bases at V and 4 bases at J, with 7 bases in the middle. The CDR3 is 13 residues long. CDR1 and CDR2 from the germline V gene are MNHEY and SMNVEV (reference sequence). CDR3 nucleotide sequence: TGTGCCAGCAGTTTATCTTCGGGGTACGAGCAGTACTTC. Translation: CASSLSSGYEQYF.

In its sample, this clone was seen once. The chain uses TRBV2 and TRBJ1-6; tentative D call: TRBD1 (5 bases). V lost 4 bases to trimming and J lost 0 bases, with 7 bases between them. Germline V gives CDR1 SNHLY, CDR2 FYNNEI. The CDR3 runs 15 residues. CDR3 coding DNA: TGTGCCAGCAGTGGGGGGGACTCCTATAATTCACCCCTCCACTTT. Amino acid sequence: CASSGGDSYNSPLHF.

The V and J genes are TRBV15 and TRBJ2-3, with 14 bases matching TRBD2. Trimming cost V 1 base and J 6 bases; bases outside gene matches: 0. Per germline, CDR1 LNHNV and CDR2 YYDKDF (reference sequence). This CDR3 is built from 15 residues. The CDR3: CATSRGLAGGDTQYF. The DNA for the CDR3 is TGTGCCACCAGCAGAGGACTAGCGGGAGGGGATACGCAGTATTTT.

The sample holds one count of this clone. The V call is TRBV13, the J call TRBJ2-7, with a weak D call TRBD2 (6 bases). This CDR3 is 17 amino acids long. CDR1 and CDR2 (germline): PRHDT, FYEKMQ (reference sequence). V lost 2 bases and J 3 bases, leaving 20 bases between the germline ends. CDR3 bases: TGTGCCAGCAGCTTACGAGTCGCGGGGCTAGCGATCTACGAGCAGTACTTC. Encoded protein: CASSLRVAGLAIYEQYF. The full variable domain, completed using reference TRBV13 and TRBJ2-7, is AAGVIQSPRHLIKEKRETATLKCYPIPRHDTVYWYQQGPGQDPQFLISFYEKMQSDKGSIPDRFSAQQFSDYHSELNMSSLELGDSALYFCASSLRVAGLAIYEQYFGPGTRLTVT.

The chain uses TRBV7-2 and TRBJ2-3; D is undetermined. The length of the CDR3 is 12 residues. V was trimmed by 2 bases and J by 5 bases, leaving 5 bases between them. Germline assignment: CDR1 SGHTA and CDR2 FQGNSA. The CDR3 region is CASSLNRDTQYF. CDR3 sequence (DNA): TGTGCCAGCAGCTTAAATCGAGATACGCAGTATTTT.

This chain uses TRBV5-1 with TRBJ2-3, with D perhaps TRBD1 (6 bases). V was pared by 0 bases and J by 7 bases, with 18 bases between. Germline CDR1 reads SGHRS; CDR2 reads YFSETQ. This CDR3 comprises 16 residues. The CDR3 nucleotides are TGCGCCAGCAGCTTGGACGGCAGGGGAAAATTAAATACGCAGTATTTT. It encodes CASSLDGRGKLNTQYF.